These 21 T cell receptor beta chains came from one sample sequenced in a study of blood T cell repertoires in COVID-19. Clones were sequenced by immunoSEQ multiplex PCR, and TCRdb holds only the in-frame ones, with some missing. The table records under 200,000 clones, approximately 90% of them present only once. Sequenced: peripheral blood. All receptors derive from a man aged 50 to 59 with acute or convalescent COVID-19.

This rearrangement joins TRBV5-5 to TRBJ2-5; a possible D gene is TRBD1 (6 bases). The CDR3 is made up of 14 amino acids. V was cut by 5 bases and J by 0 bases, with 11 bases left in between. From germline, CDR1 is SGHKS and CDR2 YYEKEE (reference sequence). This CDR3 is CASRQTGYQETQYF. For the CDR3, the DNA is TGTGCCAGCAGACAAACAGGGTACCAAGAGACCCAGTACTTC.

V gene TRBV19 combines with J gene TRBJ1-6; no definite D call. The CDR3 loop spans 16 amino acids. Germline V CDR1 and CDR2: LNHDA, SQIVND (reference sequence). V was clipped by 9 bases and J by 0 bases, with 15 bases between them. The DNA of the CDR3 is TGTGCCAGCACAGATAGTCAAAGCTCCTATAATTCACCCCTCCACTTT. This encodes CASTDSQSSYNSPLHF.

As to this clone: A read error may produce the germline difference seen at one junction end. The rearrangement uses TRBV28 and TRBJ2-2; possibly TRBD1 for D (5 bases). The V gene's germline CDR1 is MDHEN and CDR2 SYDVKM. This CDR3 is 17 amino acids long. DNA for the CDR3: TGTGCCAGCAGTCTATGGACACGTCCGTTGAACACCGGGGAGCTGTTTTTT. This codes for CASSLWTRPLNTGELFF.

This chain links TRBV7-2 with TRBJ2-5; TRBD2 aligns across 7 bases. The germline CDR1 and CDR2 sequences are SGHTA and FQGNSA. CDR3 length equals 16 residues. Trimming cost V 1 base and J 1 base; bases outside gene matches: 6. The CDR3 nucleotides read TGTGCCAGCAGCTTAGTCAGCGGGGTCTTCCAAGAGACCCAGTACTTC. It is translated as CASSLVSGVFQETQYF.

The rearrangement links TRBV27 to TRBJ1-5, with 7 bases that match TRBD1. Per the germline V gene, CDR1 is MNHEY and CDR2 is SMNVEV (reference sequence). Trimming removed 2 bases from V and 1 base from J; junction bases left unmatched: 14. The CDR3 totals 19 residues. DNA of the CDR3: TGTGCCAGCAGTTTAGCTTCCCACAGGGGCGGCGGAAGCAATCAGCCCCAGCATTTT. Its protein product is CASSLASHRGGGSNQPQHF.

This clone was observed a single time. This chain connects TRBV7-8 to TRBJ2-5, with D unresolved. Trimming cost V 1 base and J 4 bases, with 10 bases left between them. Germline V gives CDR1 SGHVS, CDR2 FQNEAQ. This CDR3 has 14 residues. The CDR3 coding sequence is TGTGCCAGCAGCTTAGTGCGAAAGCTAGAGACCCAGTACTTC. Amino acid sequence: CASSLVRKLETQYF. The full variable domain, with the rest looked up from reference TRBV7-8 and TRBJ2-5, is GAGVSQSPRYKVAKRGQDVALRCDPISGHVSLFWYQQALGQGPEFLTYFQNEAQLDKSGLPSDRFFAERPEGSVSTLKIQRTQQEDSAVYLCASSLVRKLETQYFGPGTRLLVL.

The J gene is TRBJ1-2, the V gene TRBV28; unclear D gene. The CDR3 contains 11 residues. Deletions cut 8 bases from V and 3 bases from J, with 7 bases between. CDR1 MDHEN and CDR2 SYDVKM come from the germline V gene. DNA for the CDR3: TGTGCCAGCCCTCCCGACTATGGCTACACCTTC. This translates into CASPPDYGYTF.

The genes are TRBV24-1 and TRBJ1-6, with D uncertain. CDR3 length: 10 residues. Germline CDR1 reads KGHDR; CDR2 reads SFDVKD. The V end lost 12 bases, the J end lost 7 bases, and 6 bases lay between the germline ends. The CDR3 DNA sequence: TGTGCCTCAGAAAATTCACCCCTCCACTTT. It codes for CASENSPLHF.

The rearrangement uses TRBV11-2 and TRBJ2-2; D perhaps matches TRBD1 (6 bases). CDR1 and CDR2 from the germline V gene are SGHAT and FQNNGV. This CDR3 comprises 17 residues. Trimming took off 5 bases at V and 1 base at J, with 17 bases between the two ends. For the CDR3, the DNA is TGTGCCAGCAGCCTTCCCCTGTACAGGGAGAACACCGGGGAGCTGTTTTTT. Translation: CASSLPLYRENTGELFF.

The chain is built from TRBV15 and TRBJ2-7; TRBD1 might be the D (5 bases). CDR1 and CDR2 from the germline V gene are LNHNV and YYDKDF (reference sequence). The length of the CDR3 is 15 residues. Trimming removed 2 bases at V and 3 bases at J, with 14 bases between. This CDR3 reads CATSRTRESLYEQYV. DNA for the CDR3: TGTGCCACCAGCAGAACCAGGGAATCTCTCTACGAGCAGTACGTC.

The chain is built from TRBV4-1 and TRBJ2-7; 10 bases match TRBD2. This CDR3 spans 17 amino acids. Trimming at V came to 2 bases and at J to 4 bases, leaving 11 bases not matched to a gene. Germline values: CDR1 MGHRA, CDR2 YSYEKL. The CDR3 loop reads CASSQLLASGRGYEQYF. As DNA, the CDR3 is TGCGCCAGCAGCCAATTATTAGCTAGCGGGAGAGGGTACGAGCAGTACTTC.

The chain is built from TRBV7-9 and TRBJ2-1; TRBD2 aligns across 11 bases. CDR3 length: 16 residues. From germline, CDR1 is SEHNR and CDR2 FQNEAQ (reference sequence). J gave up 15 bases and V 0 bases, and 13 bases lay outside the gene matches. The DNA for the CDR3 is TGTGCCAGCAGCTTAGCCCTGGGACTAGCGGAACCAAGTGGGTTCTTC. It encodes CASSLALGLAEPSGFF.

The chain couples TRBV28 to TRBJ2-1; weak D call: TRBD2 (6 bases). The V and J ends lost 2 bases and 8 bases respectively, with 10 bases between them. CDR1 is MDHEN, CDR2 SYDVKM, per germline. The CDR3 runs to 13 residues. In nucleotides, the CDR3 is TGTGCCAGCAGTTTAGCGGGATCTCATGAGCAGTTCTTC. This codes for CASSLAGSHEQFF.

The rearrangement uses TRBV5-1 and TRBJ2-5; TRBD1 matches at 8 bases. CDR1 and CDR2 from the germline V gene are SGHRS and YFSETQ. The CDR3 sequence is 16 residues long. Unmatched junction bases numbered 6, after V lost 0 bases and J lost 2 bases. The CDR3 is CASSLGGTGLQETQYF. Written as DNA, the CDR3 is TGCGCCAGCAGCTTGGGAGGGACAGGTCTACAAGAGACCCAGTACTTC.

Only a few counts were recorded for this clone. The chain employs TRBV27 and TRBJ1-3; no reliable D call. There are 16 residues in the CDR3. The germline V gene has CDR1 MNHEY and CDR2 SMNVEV (reference sequence). V gave up 7 bases and J gave up 0 bases, with 16 bases separating them. CDR3 bases: TGTGCCAGCACCCCGCGGGGTGATCTCTCTGGAAACACCATATATTTT. Translation gives CASTPRGDLSGNTIYF.

The chain couples TRBV11-3 to TRBJ2-7; TRBD1 aligns across 9 bases. The germline gives CDR1 SGHNT, CDR2 YENEEA. The CDR3 length is 17 residues. Trimming took 0 bases from V and 4 from J; bases not matched to a gene: 10. CDR3 amino acids: CASSLERATGGEYEQYV. The CDR3 DNA sequence: TGTGCCAGCAGCTTAGAGAGGGCGACAGGGGGAGAGTACGAGCAGTACGTC.

V is TRBV30 and J is TRBJ2-7; D not resolved. Trimming removed 0 bases from V and 1 base from J, with 16 bases in between. CDR1 GTSNPN and CDR2 SVGIG come from the germline V gene (reference sequence). This CDR3 spans 16 amino acids. The DNA for the CDR3 is TGTGCCTGGAGTGTAATTAACTGGGCAGAATCCTACGAGCAGTACTTC. It encodes CAWSVINWAESYEQYF.

This chain uses TRBV9 with TRBJ1-2; a weak D match, TRBD1 (6 bases). The CDR3 runs 15 residues. Trimming removed 4 bases from V and 1 base from J, with 14 bases in between. Germline V gene sequence: CDR1 SGDLS, CDR2 YYNGEE. The CDR3 DNA is TGTGCCAGCAGCCCCAGGGGAGAACATAACTATGGCTACACCTTC. It is translated as CASSPRGEHNYGYTF.

This clone was picked up one time. V usage is TRBV5-1 and J usage is TRBJ2-6, with 12 nucleotides matching TRBD1. V trimming: 4 bases; J trimming: 3 bases; junction bases outside the gene matches: 8. The CDR3 consists of 18 residues. Germline V lookup: CDR1 SGHRS, CDR2 YFSETQ. The CDR3 nucleotides read TGCGCCAGCAGCCCCGAGGGACAGGGGGCTGATGGGGCCAACGTCCTGACTTTC. This encodes CASSPEGQGADGANVLTF. Complete variable domain (other parts from reference TRBV5-1 and TRBJ2-6): KAGVTQTPRYLIKTRGQQVTLSCSPISGHRSVSWYQQTPGQGLQFLFEYFSETQRNKGNFPGRFSGRQFSNSRSEMNVSTLELGDSALYLCASSPEGQGADGANVLTFGAGSRLTVL.

The J gene is TRBJ2-5, the V gene TRBV7-9, with D perhaps TRBD2 (5 bases). Germline V gives CDR1 SEHNR, CDR2 FQNEAQ (reference sequence). The CDR3 totals 16 residues. Trimming removed 2 bases from V and 3 bases from J, with 16 bases in between. The CDR3 loop is CASSLSSRHSEETQYF. In nucleotides, the CDR3 is TGTGCCAGCAGCTTATCTAGCCGACACTCTGAAGAGACCCAGTACTTC.

Only a few counts were recorded for this clone. The chain uses TRBV7-9 and TRBJ2-7; TRBD2 aligns across 9 bases. In germline, CDR1 is SEHNR, CDR2 FQNEAQ (reference sequence). CDR3 length equals 15 residues. V lost 5 bases to trimming and J lost 2 bases; unmatched junction nucleotides: 7. The CDR3 region has the DNA TGTGCCAGCAGCGCTACTAGCGGGCGAACCTACGAGCAGTACTTC. This gives the protein CASSATSGRTYEQYF.